This note documents a single T cell receptor beta chain sequence. The target antigen is unknown. The CDR3 runs to 15 residues. Germline CDR1 SGHTA, CDR2 FQGTGA. Trimming left V 5 bases short and J 3 bases short, with 11 bases between. The sample originates from a study of T cell responses to AZD1222 COVID-19 vaccine. Points from the study as a whole: Per reports, nearly half of all spike-specific TCRs target regions that are unmutated in variants. The study identified only a handful of AZD1222 recipients as seropositive at baseline.

Generated by immunoSEQ multiplex PCR, the TCRdb table keeps only in-frame clones and is missing some. This table holds approximately 64,000 clones, just over 90% found once. The clonotype originates from an adult who received the MenACWY meningococcal vaccine as a control. This specimen was peripheral blood, taken 28 days after the second dose of the MenACWY control vaccine. The rearrangement joins TRBV7-3 to TRBJ2-6; D is unclear. The DNA of the CDR3 is TGTGCCAGCAGCCCGACCCTCCGTGGGGCCAACGTCCTGACTTTC. Protein: CASSPTLRGANVLTF. Variable domain in full (rest from reference TRBV7-3 and TRBJ2-6): GAGVSQTPSNKVTEKGKYVELRCDPISGHTALYWYRQSLGQGPEFLIYFQGTGAADDSGLPNDRFFAVRPEGSVSTLKIQRTERGDSAVYLCASSPTLRGANVLTFGAGSRLTVL.